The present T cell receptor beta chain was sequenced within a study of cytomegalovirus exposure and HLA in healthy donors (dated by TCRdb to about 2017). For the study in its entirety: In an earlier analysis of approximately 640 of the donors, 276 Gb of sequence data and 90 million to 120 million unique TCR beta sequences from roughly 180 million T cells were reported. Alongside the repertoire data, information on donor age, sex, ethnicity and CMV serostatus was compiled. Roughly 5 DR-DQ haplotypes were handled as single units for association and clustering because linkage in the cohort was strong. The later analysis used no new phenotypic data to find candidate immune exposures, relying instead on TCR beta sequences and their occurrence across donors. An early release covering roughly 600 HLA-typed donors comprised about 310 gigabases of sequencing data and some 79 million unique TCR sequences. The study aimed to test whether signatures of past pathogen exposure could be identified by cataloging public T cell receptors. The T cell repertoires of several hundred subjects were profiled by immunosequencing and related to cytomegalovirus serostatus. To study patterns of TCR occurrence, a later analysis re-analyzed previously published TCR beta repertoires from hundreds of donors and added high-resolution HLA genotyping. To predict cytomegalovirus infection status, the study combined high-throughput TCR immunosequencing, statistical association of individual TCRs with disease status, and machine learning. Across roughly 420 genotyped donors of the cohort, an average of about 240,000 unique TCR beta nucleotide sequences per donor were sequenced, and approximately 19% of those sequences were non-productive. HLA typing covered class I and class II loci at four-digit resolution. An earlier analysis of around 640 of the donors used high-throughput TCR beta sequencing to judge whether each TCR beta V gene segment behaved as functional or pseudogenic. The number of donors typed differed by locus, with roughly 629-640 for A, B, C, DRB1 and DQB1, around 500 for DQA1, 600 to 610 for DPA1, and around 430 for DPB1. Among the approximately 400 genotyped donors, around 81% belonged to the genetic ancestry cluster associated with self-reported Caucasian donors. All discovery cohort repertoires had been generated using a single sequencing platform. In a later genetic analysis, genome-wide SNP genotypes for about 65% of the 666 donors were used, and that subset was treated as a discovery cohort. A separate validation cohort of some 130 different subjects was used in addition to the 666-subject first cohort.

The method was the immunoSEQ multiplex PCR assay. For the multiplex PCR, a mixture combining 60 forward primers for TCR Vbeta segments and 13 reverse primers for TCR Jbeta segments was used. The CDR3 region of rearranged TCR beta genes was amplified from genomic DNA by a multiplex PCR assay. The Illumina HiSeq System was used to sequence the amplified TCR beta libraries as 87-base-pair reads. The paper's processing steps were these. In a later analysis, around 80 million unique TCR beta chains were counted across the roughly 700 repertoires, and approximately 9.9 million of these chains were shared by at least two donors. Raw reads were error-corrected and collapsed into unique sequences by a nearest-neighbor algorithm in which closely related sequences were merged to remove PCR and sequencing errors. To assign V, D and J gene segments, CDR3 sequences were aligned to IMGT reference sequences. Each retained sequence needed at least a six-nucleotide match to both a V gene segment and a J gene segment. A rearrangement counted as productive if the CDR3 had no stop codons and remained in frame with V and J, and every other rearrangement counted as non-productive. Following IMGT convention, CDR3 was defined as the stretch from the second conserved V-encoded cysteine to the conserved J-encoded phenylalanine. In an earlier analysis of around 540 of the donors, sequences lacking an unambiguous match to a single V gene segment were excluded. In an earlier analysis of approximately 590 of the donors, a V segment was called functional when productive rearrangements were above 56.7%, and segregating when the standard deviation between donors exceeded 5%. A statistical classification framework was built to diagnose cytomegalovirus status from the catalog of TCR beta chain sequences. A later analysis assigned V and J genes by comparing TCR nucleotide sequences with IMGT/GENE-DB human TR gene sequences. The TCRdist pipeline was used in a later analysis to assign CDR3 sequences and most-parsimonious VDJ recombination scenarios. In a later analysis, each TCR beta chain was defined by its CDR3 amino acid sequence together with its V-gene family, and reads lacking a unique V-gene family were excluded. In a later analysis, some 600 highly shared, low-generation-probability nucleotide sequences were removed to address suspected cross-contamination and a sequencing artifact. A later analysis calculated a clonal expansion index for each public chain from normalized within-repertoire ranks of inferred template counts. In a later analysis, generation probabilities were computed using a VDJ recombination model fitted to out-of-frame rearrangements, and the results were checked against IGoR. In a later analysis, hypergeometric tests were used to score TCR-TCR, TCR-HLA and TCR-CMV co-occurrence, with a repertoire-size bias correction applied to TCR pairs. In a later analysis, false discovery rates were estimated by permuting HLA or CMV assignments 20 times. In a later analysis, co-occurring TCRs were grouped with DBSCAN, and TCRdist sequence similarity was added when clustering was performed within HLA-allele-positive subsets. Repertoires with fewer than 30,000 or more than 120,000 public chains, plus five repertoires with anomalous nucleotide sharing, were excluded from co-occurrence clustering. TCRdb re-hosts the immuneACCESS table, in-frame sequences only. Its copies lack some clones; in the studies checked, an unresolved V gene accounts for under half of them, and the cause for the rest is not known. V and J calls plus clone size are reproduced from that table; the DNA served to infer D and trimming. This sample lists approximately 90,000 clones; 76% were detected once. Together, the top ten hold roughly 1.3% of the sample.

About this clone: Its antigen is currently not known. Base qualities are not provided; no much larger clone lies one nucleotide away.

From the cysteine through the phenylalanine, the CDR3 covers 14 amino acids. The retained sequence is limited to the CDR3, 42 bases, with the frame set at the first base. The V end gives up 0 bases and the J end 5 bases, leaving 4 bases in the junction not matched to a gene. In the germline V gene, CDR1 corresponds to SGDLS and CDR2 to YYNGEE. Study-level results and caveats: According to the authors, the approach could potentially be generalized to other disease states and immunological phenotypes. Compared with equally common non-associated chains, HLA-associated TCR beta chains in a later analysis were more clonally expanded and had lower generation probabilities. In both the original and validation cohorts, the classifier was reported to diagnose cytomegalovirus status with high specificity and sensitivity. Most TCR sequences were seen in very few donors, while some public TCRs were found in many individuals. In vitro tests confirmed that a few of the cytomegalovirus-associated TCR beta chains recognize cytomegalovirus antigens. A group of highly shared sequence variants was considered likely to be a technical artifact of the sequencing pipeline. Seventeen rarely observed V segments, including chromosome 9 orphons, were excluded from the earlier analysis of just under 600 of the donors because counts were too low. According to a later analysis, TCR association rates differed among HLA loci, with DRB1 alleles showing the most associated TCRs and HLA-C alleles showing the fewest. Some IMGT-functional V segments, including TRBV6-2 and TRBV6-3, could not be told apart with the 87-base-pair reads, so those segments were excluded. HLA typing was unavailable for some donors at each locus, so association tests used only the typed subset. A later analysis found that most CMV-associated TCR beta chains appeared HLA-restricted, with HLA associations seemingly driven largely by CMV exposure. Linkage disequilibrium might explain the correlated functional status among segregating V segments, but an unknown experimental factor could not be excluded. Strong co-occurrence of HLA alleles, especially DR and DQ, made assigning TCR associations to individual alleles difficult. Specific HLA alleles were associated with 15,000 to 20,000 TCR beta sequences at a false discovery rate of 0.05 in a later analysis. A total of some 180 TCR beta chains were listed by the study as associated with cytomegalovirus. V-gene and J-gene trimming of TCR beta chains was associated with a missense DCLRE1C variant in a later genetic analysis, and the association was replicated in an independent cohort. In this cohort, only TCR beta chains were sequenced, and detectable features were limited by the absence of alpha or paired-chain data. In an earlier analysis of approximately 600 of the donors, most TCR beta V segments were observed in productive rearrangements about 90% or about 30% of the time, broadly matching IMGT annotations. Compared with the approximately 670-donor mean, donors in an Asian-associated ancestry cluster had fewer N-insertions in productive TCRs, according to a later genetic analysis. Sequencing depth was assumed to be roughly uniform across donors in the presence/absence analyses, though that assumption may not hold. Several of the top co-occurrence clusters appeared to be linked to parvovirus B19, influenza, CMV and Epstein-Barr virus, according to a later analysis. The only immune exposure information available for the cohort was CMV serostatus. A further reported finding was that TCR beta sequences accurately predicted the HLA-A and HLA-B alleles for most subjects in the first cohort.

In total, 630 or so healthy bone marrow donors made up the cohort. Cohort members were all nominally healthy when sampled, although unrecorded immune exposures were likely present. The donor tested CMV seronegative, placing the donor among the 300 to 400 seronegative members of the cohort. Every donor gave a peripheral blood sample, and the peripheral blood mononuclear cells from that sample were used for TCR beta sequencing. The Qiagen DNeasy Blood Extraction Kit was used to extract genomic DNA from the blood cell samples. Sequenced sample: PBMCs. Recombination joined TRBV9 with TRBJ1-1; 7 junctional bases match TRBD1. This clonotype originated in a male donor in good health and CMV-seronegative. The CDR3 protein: CASSVEGAGTEAFF. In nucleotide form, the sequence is TGTGCCAGCAGCGTAGAGGGGGCGGGGACTGAAGCTTTCTTT.